The rows below give T cell receptor beta chains drawn from one sample of a study of CD8+CD57+ T cells in acquired aplastic anemia. TCRdb re-called the reads with MiXCR, one entry per CDR3 protein. The sample has 400,000 to 500,000 distinct CDR3 sequences, roughly 64% seen once. Input material: sorted CD4+, CD8+, or CD8+CD57+ T cells (not recorded which) from PBMCs. The origin of the receptors is a human donor in good health, serving as a control. Each CDR3 is given with its conserved first and last residue. The D gene is left open where the match is weak. Where a row states a size, it is once, few, many or the class of an expanded clone; other rows omit it.

d_call: NA
clone_size: NA
v_call: TRBV20-1
j_call: TRBJ1-4
cdr3_nt: TGCAGTGCTAGCCCGACGGGTTATGAAAAACTGTTTTTT
cdr3_aa: CSASPTGYEKLFF

d_call: TRBD1
clone_size: few
v_call: TRBV29-1
j_call: TRBJ1-2
cdr3_nt: TGCAGCGTTGAAGATCTGGGGGACAGGGGGCAATTACTCAACTATGGCTACACCTTC
cdr3_aa: CSVEDLGDRGQLLNYGYTF

d_call: NA
clone_size: NA
v_call: TRBV7-9
j_call: TRBJ1-1
cdr3_nt: TGTGCCAGCAGCTCTACCGAGGACACTGAAGCTTTCTTT
cdr3_aa: CASSSTEDTEAFF

d_call: NA
clone_size: NA
v_call: TRBV6-6
j_call: TRBJ2-5
cdr3_nt: TGTGCCAGCAGTGAGACCCAGTACTTC
cdr3_aa: CASSETQYF

d_call: NA
clone_size: many
v_call: TRBV5-6
j_call: TRBJ1-5
cdr3_nt: TGTGCCAGCAGCTTCGAGGATCAGCCCCAGCATTTT
cdr3_aa: CASSFEDQPQHF

d_call: NA
clone_size: NA
v_call: TRBV10-1
j_call: TRBJ1-2
cdr3_nt: TGTGCCAGCAGTGAGGCGGGCCCGGGCAGGACCCTAGCTATCTATGGCTACACCTTC
cdr3_aa: CASSEAGPGRTLAIYGYTF

d_call: NA
clone_size: NA
v_call: TRBV5-1
j_call: TRBJ1-4
cdr3_nt: TGCGCCAGCAGCTTGGATGGCGGGGGCGACGGTGAAAAACTGTTTTTT
cdr3_aa: CASSLDGGGDGEKLFF

d_call: NA
clone_size: NA
v_call: TRBV7-2
j_call: TRBJ1-5
cdr3_nt: TGTGCCAGCAGCCAACGCATACCGACTTATTCCTACAATCCCCAGCATTTT
cdr3_aa: CASSQRIPTYSYNPQHF

d_call: TRBD1
clone_size: NA
v_call: TRBV20-1
j_call: TRBJ2-5
cdr3_nt: TGCAGTGCTGGCGAAGGGGGCGATCACCCCCAGTACTTC
cdr3_aa: CSAGEGGDHPQYF

d_call: TRBD1
clone_size: NA
v_call: TRBV2
j_call: TRBJ1-2
cdr3_nt: TGTGCCAGCAGCCTGCAGGGGGGACGCAATGGCTACACCTTC
cdr3_aa: CASSLQGGRNGYTF

d_call: NA
clone_size: NA
v_call: TRBV9
j_call: TRBJ1-1
cdr3_nt: TGTGCCAGCAGCGTGTCGGGACTGGTCTACGCTGAATCTTTCTTT
cdr3_aa: CASSVSGLVYAESFF

d_call: NA
clone_size: many
v_call: TRBV7-8
j_call: TRBJ2-5
cdr3_nt: TGTGCCAGCAGCTTAGGGGTAGGGGGGGTCGGAGAGACCCAGTACTTC
cdr3_aa: CASSLGVGGVGETQYF

d_call: NA
clone_size: many
v_call: TRBV19
j_call: TRBJ1-6
cdr3_nt: TGTGCCAGTAGTACGAGTGCTCTTAATAATTCACCCCTCCACTTT
cdr3_aa: CASSTSALNNSPLHF

d_call: NA
clone_size: NA
v_call: TRBV9
j_call: TRBJ2-7
cdr3_nt: TGTGCCAGCAGCGTAGGAGGGTCCGGAAACACGATATTC
cdr3_aa: CASSVGGSGNTIF

d_call: NA
clone_size: NA
v_call: TRBV25-1
j_call: TRBJ1-1
cdr3_nt: TGTGCCAGCAGGCCTAACTTGAACACTGAGGCTTTCTTT
cdr3_aa: CASRPNLNTEAFF

d_call: NA
clone_size: many
v_call: TRBV7-2
j_call: TRBJ1-2
cdr3_nt: TGTGCCAGCAGCTTGGCAGGGTCCGGTGGCTACACCTTC
cdr3_aa: CASSLAGSGGYTF

d_call: NA
clone_size: NA
v_call: TRBV5-1
j_call: TRBJ2-7
cdr3_nt: TGTGCCAGCAGCGTTATCGGCGGGGAACTGAACTACGAGCAGTACTTC
cdr3_aa: CASSVIGGELNYEQYF

d_call: NA
clone_size: many
v_call: TRBV6-1
j_call: TRBJ2-3
cdr3_nt: TGTGCCAGCAGTGAAGCCGGGGGCGGGGCAGATACGCAGTATTTT
cdr3_aa: CASSEAGGGADTQYF

d_call: TRBD1
clone_size: NA
v_call: TRBV7-2
j_call: TRBJ2-1
cdr3_nt: TGTGCCAGCAGCGCCGGGACAGGGCCCTACAATGAGCAGTTCTTC
cdr3_aa: CASSAGTGPYNEQFF

d_call: NA
clone_size: NA
v_call: TRBV11-1
j_call: TRBJ1-2
cdr3_nt: TGTGCCAGCAGCCCCGTGGAACAAGTCTATGGCTACACCTTC
cdr3_aa: CASSPVEQVYGYTF

d_call: NA
clone_size: NA
v_call: TRBV24-1
j_call: TRBJ1-5
cdr3_nt: TGTGCCACCAGTGACCCGGGGGGCAATCAGCCCCAGCATTTT
cdr3_aa: CATSDPGGNQPQHF

d_call: NA
clone_size: NA
v_call: TRBV19
j_call: TRBJ1-5
cdr3_nt: TGTGCCAGTAGTAAAGAGTGGGGCAATCAGCCCCAGCATTTT
cdr3_aa: CASSKEWGNQPQHF

d_call: NA
clone_size: NA
v_call: TRBV7-9
j_call: TRBJ1-6
cdr3_nt: TGTGCCAGCAGACCGCGCACAGAGCGCTCACCCCTCTTC
cdr3_aa: CASRPRTERSPLF

d_call: TRBD1
clone_size: NA
v_call: TRBV11-1
j_call: TRBJ2-3
cdr3_nt: TGTGCCAGCAGCTCTCTATTGTCCCGGGACAGGGGCACAGATACGCAGTATTTT
cdr3_aa: CASSSLLSRDRGTDTQYF

d_call: NA
clone_size: NA
v_call: TRBV7-9
j_call: TRBJ2-6
cdr3_nt: NA
cdr3_aa: CASSWADYEQYFGNVLTF

d_call: TRBD1
clone_size: NA
v_call: TRBV7-4
j_call: TRBJ2-7
cdr3_nt: TGTGCCAGCAGTCTGGGGACAGGGGTCAAGGAGTACTTC
cdr3_aa: CASSLGTGVKEYF

d_call: NA
clone_size: NA
v_call: TRBV7-3
j_call: TRBJ2-7
cdr3_nt: TGTGCCAGCAGCCTACGGGGAGGATGCTATGAGCAGTACTTC
cdr3_aa: CASSLRGGCYEQYF

d_call: TRBD1
clone_size: many
v_call: TRBV30
j_call: TRBJ1-2
cdr3_nt: TGTGCCTGGGAAGGGACAGGGTATAGTGGCTACACCTTC
cdr3_aa: CAWEGTGYSGYTF